Listed here are 19 T cell receptor beta chains from one sample, sequenced in a study of blood T cell repertoires in COVID-19. TCRdb's table, derived via immunoSEQ multiplex PCR, lists solely in-frame clones and lacks some. The sample contains some 74,000 clones, 70% to 90% of which appear only once. Sequencing used peripheral blood. The receptors here all came from a woman aged 80 or older with active or convalescent COVID-19.

The V gene is TRBV6-6, the J gene TRBJ2-1; TRBD2 aligns across 7 bases. Germline trimming cut 4 bases from V and 9 bases from J; bases unmatched to any gene: 9. Germline-derived CDR1 and CDR2 are MNHNY and SVGAGI (reference sequence). This CDR3 is built from 14 residues. The CDR3 DNA sequence: TGTGCCAGCAGTTCTACGGTGGGGGAGGGTGAGCAGTTCTTC. Protein: CASSSTVGEGEQFF.

The chain has TRBV19 and TRBJ1-6; the D is unclear. The CDR3 totals 14 residues. Looked up from germline, CDR1 is LNHDA and CDR2 is SQIVND (reference sequence). Between the trimmed V and J ends, which lost 5 bases and 9 bases, there was a span of 14 bases. The CDR3 DNA reads as TGTGCCAGTAGTCCGCCGGCGGGTGGTTCACCCCTCCACTTT. Translated, it gives CASSPPAGGSPLHF.

V usage is TRBV9 and J usage is TRBJ2-3, with 8 bases matching TRBD1. CDR1 is SGDLS, CDR2 YYNGEE, per germline. V shed 0 bases, J shed 0 bases, and the junction held 9 bases outside the gene matches. The CDR3 runs 18 residues. CDR3 loop: CASSVDLFRGPSTDTQYF. DNA of the CDR3: TGTGCCAGCAGCGTAGACCTTTTCAGGGGGCCTAGCACAGATACGCAGTATTTT.

Ten or more counts support this clone. V is TRBV7-3 and J is TRBJ2-1; TRBD2 agrees at 11 bases. The V gene end was trimmed by 5 bases and the J gene end by 6 bases; junction bases not matched to a gene: 3. This CDR3 comprises 14 residues. Germline V CDR1 and CDR2: SGHTA, FQGTGA. CDR3 region: CASSPGLAGNEQFF. CDR3 nucleotides: TGTGCCAGCAGCCCAGGACTAGCGGGCAATGAGCAGTTCTTC.

The chain employs TRBV27 and TRBJ1-2; 7 bases fit TRBD1. The CDR3 is 15 residues long. The germline CDR1 and CDR2 sequences are MNHEY and SMNVEV (reference sequence). Germline trimming cut 7 bases from V and 5 bases from J; bases unmatched to any gene: 13. This CDR3 reads CASKDRPGTGYGYTF. The CDR3 bases are TGTGCCAGCAAGGACAGGCCAGGTACGGGTTATGGCTACACCTTC.

This rearrangement joins TRBV3-1 (or the pseudogene TRBV3-2) to TRBJ1-1; 7 bases line up with TRBD1. The length of the CDR3 is 14 residues. Germline CDR1 reads LGHDT; CDR2 reads YNNKEL (reference sequence). J lost 1 base, V lost 5 bases, and 4 bases had no gene match. CDR3 DNA: TGTGCCAGCAGCAAACAGGGGTGGAACACTGAAGCTTTCTTT. Amino acid sequence: CASSKQGWNTEAFF.

This clone was seen more than once but under ten times. The V gene is TRBV7-6, the J gene TRBJ2-7, with 7 bases aligning to TRBD1. This CDR3 comprises 15 residues. J lost 3 bases, V lost 5 bases, and 10 bases had no gene match. Per the germline V gene, CDR1 is SGHVS and CDR2 is FNYEAQ. The CDR3 loop reads CASSSLRDRRYEQYF. DNA for the CDR3: TGTGCCAGCAGCAGTTTGAGGGACAGACGCTACGAGCAGTACTTC.

This chain uses TRBV5-5 with TRBJ2-1, with TRBD2 matching over 7 bases. The germline V gene encodes CDR1 SGHKS and CDR2 YYEKEE (reference sequence). Trimming at V came to 3 bases and at J to 5 bases, leaving 14 bases not matched to a gene. The CDR3 covers 17 residues. In DNA form, the CDR3 reads TGTGCCAGCAGCTGGAGGGTTGACGGGGGGACCCACAATGAGCAGTTCTTC. Amino acids: CASSWRVDGGTHNEQFF.

The rearrangement uses TRBV7-2 and TRBJ1-6; a weak D match, TRBD1 (5 bases). V lost 5 bases and J lost 9, with 17 bases in between. This CDR3 has 15 amino acids. Germline loops: CDR1 SGHTA, CDR2 FQGNSA. This CDR3 is CASSVVGQGGSPLHF. The CDR3 bases are TGTGCCAGCAGCGTGGTAGGGCAGGGAGGTTCACCCCTCCACTTT.

This chain uses TRBV11-2 with TRBJ1-2; TRBD1 matches at 7 bases. The germline gives CDR1 SGHAT, CDR2 FQNNGV. This CDR3 spans 16 amino acids. V trimming: 9 bases; J trimming: 0 bases; junction bases outside the gene matches: 13. CDR3: CASRAAPGGPNYGYTF. The CDR3 region has the DNA TGTGCCAGTCGAGCAGCCCCAGGGGGGCCTAACTATGGCTACACCTTC.

The chain links TRBV30 to TRBJ1-2; D may be TRBD1 (5 bases). Looked up from germline, CDR1 is GTSNPN and CDR2 is SVGIG (reference sequence). V gave up 4 bases and J gave up 4 bases, with 13 bases separating them. The length of the CDR3 is 13 residues. For the CDR3, the DNA is TGTGCCTGGATAGGGGAACAGCCCTATGGCTACACCTTC. It yields the protein CAWIGEQPYGYTF. Full variable domain (missing parts from reference TRBV30 and TRBJ1-2): SQTIHQWPATLVQPVGSPLSLECTVEGTSNPNLYWYRQAAGRGLQLLFYSVGIGQISSEVPQNLSASRPQDRQFILSSKKLLLSDSGFYLCAWIGEQPYGYTFGSGTRLTVV.

The V and J genes are TRBV7-9 and TRBJ1-2; 8 bases map to TRBD1. The CDR3 has 15 residues. CDR1 and CDR2 (germline): SEHNR, FQNEAQ (reference sequence). J lost 8 bases, V lost 5 bases, and 13 bases had no gene match. This CDR3 is CASSGSGQGFSGYTF. In DNA form, the CDR3 reads TGTGCCAGCAGCGGGAGTGGACAGGGTTTTTCCGGCTACACCTTC.

V and J are TRBV27 and TRBJ1-5; TRBD1 agrees at 7 bases. The junction had 18 bases not matched to a gene; V was cut back by 5 bases and J by 2 bases. From germline, CDR1 is MNHEY and CDR2 SMNVEV (reference sequence). The CDR3 sequence is 19 residues long. The CDR3 DNA follows: TGTGCCAGCAGTCTCAATTATTACATAGGGGGCGCAGGCAATCAGCCCCAGCATTTT. Translation gives CASSLNYYIGGAGNQPQHF.

The genes are TRBV7-2 and TRBJ2-2, with 11 bases identical to TRBD2. This CDR3 is 18 amino acids long. Germline V gene data show CDR1 as SGHTA and CDR2 as FQGNSA. V shed 0 bases and J 5 bases; nucleotides not matched to a gene: 8. CDR3 sequence reads: CASSLAHSGGAVTGELFF. Here the CDR3 DNA reads TGTGCCAGCAGCTTAGCGCATAGCGGGGGGGCTGTAACCGGGGAGCTGTTTTTT.

This chain links TRBV7-2 with TRBJ1-5; TRBD1 might be the D (6 bases). Germline V lookup: CDR1 SGHTA, CDR2 FQGNSA. There are 15 residues in the CDR3. The ends were cut back, 1 base at V and 4 bases at J, with 11 bases in the middle. The CDR3 DNA reads TGTGCCAGCAGCTTAGGACAGGCCCAGAATCAGCCCCAGCATTTT. This encodes CASSLGQAQNQPQHF.

The table lists this clone with a few counts. A junction boundary mismatches the germline segment, possibly from a read error. This chain uses TRBV7-7 with TRBJ2-3; D gene unclear. The germline gives CDR1 SSHAT, CDR2 FNYEAQ (reference sequence). This CDR3 has 13 residues. CDR3 nucleotide sequence: TGTGCTAGCAGCCAAACTTGGACAGATACGCAGTATTTT. Encoded protein: CASSQTWTDTQYF.

The chain combines TRBV6-2 or TRBV6-3 with TRBJ2-1, with a weak D call TRBD2 (5 bases). The ends were cut back, 4 bases at V and 7 bases at J, with 14 bases in the middle. CDR3 length: 14 amino acids. Germline CDR1 and CDR2: MNHEY and SVGEGT. CDR3 DNA: TGTGCCAGCAGTTTACTTGGGTGGAGGAATGAGCAGTTCTTC. This gives the protein CASSLLGWRNEQFF.

CDR3 sequence reads: CATSTMRGGQPQHF. CDR3 in DNA: TGTGCCACCAGCACAATGAGGGGAGGTCAGCCCCAGCATTTT. The chain combines TRBV15 with TRBJ1-5; D may be TRBD1 (5 bases). This CDR3 region has 14 residues. Per germline, CDR1 LNHNV and CDR2 YYDKDF (reference sequence). V shed 4 bases and J shed 6 bases, with 13 bases lying between them.

This clone was counted once. The gene calls are TRBV14 and TRBJ2-3; 10 nucleotides match TRBD2. Trimming removed 2 bases from V and 4 bases from J; junction bases left unmatched: 3. The germline V gene has CDR1 SGHDN and CDR2 FVKESK. The CDR3 totals 15 residues. CDR3 residues: CASSQPLAGPDTQYF. As DNA, the CDR3 is TGTGCCAGCAGCCAACCACTAGCGGGACCAGATACGCAGTATTTT. Filled out from reference TRBV14 and TRBJ2-3, the complete variable domain reads EAGVTQFPSHSVIEKGQTVTLRCDPISGHDNLYWYRRVMGKEIKFLLHFVKESKQDESGMPNNRFLAERTGGTYSTLKVQPAELEDSGVYFCASSQPLAGPDTQYFGPGTRLTVL.